The following is a TCR beta chain sequence with its context. The time point: patch test 2, 6 weeks after DPC sensitization. The treatment was: therapeutic diphenylcyclopropenone sensitization with weekly scalp DPC. The data stem from a study of human T cells and chemical hapten exposure. Each CDR3 protein gets one entry after TCRdb re-called the RACE reads with MiXCR. The sample carries about 54,000 distinct CDR3 sequences, about 10% recorded once. The CDR3 is 14 amino acids. Trimming stripped 0 bases from V and 6 bases from J, with 12 bases between. The germline V gene has CDR1 DFQATT and CDR2 SNEGSKA (reference sequence).

This clonotype was sampled from a woman aged 50 to 65 with alopecia areata. Some clones in this sample may be carry-over from other donors' samples. This specimen was whole blood, taken in connection with sensitization to the hapten diphenylcyclopropenone (DPC). The chain is built from TRBV20-1 and TRBJ1-5; D is ambiguous. Here the CDR3 reads CSARDPRGGQPQHF. The CDR3 DNA reads TGCAGTGCTAGAGATCCGCGGGGTGGTCAGCCCCAGCATTTT.